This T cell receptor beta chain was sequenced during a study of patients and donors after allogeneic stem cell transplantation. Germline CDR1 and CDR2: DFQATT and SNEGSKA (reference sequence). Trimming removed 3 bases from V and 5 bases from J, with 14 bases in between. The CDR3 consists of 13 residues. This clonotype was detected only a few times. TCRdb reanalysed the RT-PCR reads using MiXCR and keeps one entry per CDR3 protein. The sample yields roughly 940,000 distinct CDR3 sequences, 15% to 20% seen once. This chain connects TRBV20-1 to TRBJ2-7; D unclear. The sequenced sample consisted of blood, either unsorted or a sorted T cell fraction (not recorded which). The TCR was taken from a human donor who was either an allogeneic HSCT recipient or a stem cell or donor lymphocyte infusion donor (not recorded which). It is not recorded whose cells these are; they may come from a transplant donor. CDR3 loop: CSASPGGVHEQYF. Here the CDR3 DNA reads TGCAGTGCTAGTCCGGGTGGGGTCCACGAGCAGTACTTC.